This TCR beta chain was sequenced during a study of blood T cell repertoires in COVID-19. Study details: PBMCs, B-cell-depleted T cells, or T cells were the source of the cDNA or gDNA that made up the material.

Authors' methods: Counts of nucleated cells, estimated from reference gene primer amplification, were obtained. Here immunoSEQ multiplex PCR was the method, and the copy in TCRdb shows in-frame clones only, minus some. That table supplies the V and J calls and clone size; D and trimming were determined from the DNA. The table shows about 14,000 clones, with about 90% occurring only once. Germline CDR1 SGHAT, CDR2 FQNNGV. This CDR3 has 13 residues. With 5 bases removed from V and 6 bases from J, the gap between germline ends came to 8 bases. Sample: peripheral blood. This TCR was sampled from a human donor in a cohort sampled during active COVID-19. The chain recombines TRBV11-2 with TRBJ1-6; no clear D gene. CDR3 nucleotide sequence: TGTGCCAGCAGCCGCGCGTTTAATTCACCCCTCCACTTT. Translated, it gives CASSRAFNSPLHF.